The T cell receptor (beta chain) described here comes from a study of tumor-infiltrating lymphocytes in oesophageal squamous cell carcinoma. Germline loops: CDR1 LGHNT, CDR2 FRNRAP. Trimming pared 1 base from V and 1 base from J, leaving 13 bases between. The CDR3 consists of 16 residues. A single record per CDR3 protein comes from TCRdb applying MiXCR to the PCR reads. The sample lists 20,000 or so distinct CDR3 sequences, around two fifths occurring once. Material for sequencing was normal esophageal tissue next to the tumor. The rearrangement links TRBV12-5 to TRBJ1-1; a possible D gene is TRBD1 (6 bases). The sequence was collected from a female donor with esophageal squamous cell carcinoma. CDR3 region: CASGLGTGGQNTEAFF. The CDR3 nucleotides read TGTGCTAGTGGTTTGGGGACGGGGGGCCAGAACACTGAAGCTTTCTTT.